This is a list of T cell receptor beta chains from one sample in a study of regulatory T cells in long-lasting Graves disease. TCRdb used MiXCR to reprocess the multiplex PCR reads, holding one entry per CDR3 protein. The sample yields 350,000 to 550,000 distinct CDR3 sequences, 14% seen once. Another study also made use of these data, one on T cells in Graves' hyperthyroidism and ophthalmopathy.

Here the sequenced sample was peripheral blood mononuclear cells (PBMCs), taken at new diagnosis, from a patient treated with antithyroid drugs. The receptors come from a woman aged 50 to 60 with Graves disease. Each CDR3 is given with its conserved first and last residue. A D gene is named only where the DNA matches it firmly. Rows may omit the clone size; those that give it use once, few, many or a size class.

d_call j_call v_call clone_size cdr3_aa cdr3_nt
. TRBJ1-1 TRBV6-2/TRBV6-3 many CASSYFRDTEAFF TGTGCCAGCAGTTACTTCAGGGACACTGAAGCTTTCTTT
TRBD2 TRBJ2-2 TRBV11-2 . CASSQPSGRASHTGELFF TGTGCCAGCAGCCAACCCAGCGGGAGGGCATCACACACCGGGGAGCTGTTTTTT
TRBD2 TRBJ2-3 TRBV7-3 many CASSLIAGAPDTQYF TGTGCCAGCAGCTTAATAGCGGGAGCCCCAGATACGCAGTATTTT
TRBD1 TRBJ2-1 TRBV3-1 many CASSLPGQGIEQFF TGTGCCAGCAGCCTACCGGGACAGGGGATTGAGCAGTTCTTC
. TRBJ2-5 TRBV9 . CASSLGRAQETQYF TGTGCCAGCAGCTTGGGCAGGGCCCAAGAGACCCAGTACTTC
. TRBJ1-2 TRBV6-5 many CASSYSGGGVDYTF TGTGCCAGCAGTTACAGTGGTGGTGGGGTCGACTACACCTTC
TRBD2 TRBJ2-3 TRBV29-1 few CSVTGGGTQYF TGCAGCGTTACGGGAGGGGGAACGCAGTATTTT
TRBD1 TRBJ2-7 TRBV7-9 . CASSFTPIYRDRAYEQYF TGTGCCAGCAGCTTTACTCCAATCTATCGGGACAGAGCCTACGAGCAGTACTTC
TRBD2 TRBJ2-5 TRBV6-1 many CASSEAGAGAAQETQYF TGTGCCAGCAGTGAAGCGGGAGCGGGAGCGGCTCAAGAGACCCAGTACTTC
TRBD2 TRBJ2-1 TRBV30 . CAWSSSGSIDEQFF TGTGCCTGGAGTTCTAGCGGGAGTATCGATGAGCAGTTCTTC
TRBD2 TRBJ2-2 TRBV7-9 many CASSGTRRTSGRGTGELFF TGTGCCAGCAGCGGAACGAGGAGGACTAGCGGGAGAGGGACCGGGGAGCTGTTTTTT
. TRBJ1-2 TRBV7-8 many CASSLVLGSYGYTF TGTGCCAGCAGCTTAGTTCTGGGCAGCTATGGCTACACCTTC
TRBD2 TRBJ2-7 TRBV6-2/TRBV6-3 . CASSPRTRTRTYEQYF TGTGCCAGCAGTCCGCGGACTAGAACGAGAACCTACGAGCAGTACTTC
TRBD1 TRBJ2-1 TRBV5-1 . CASRPQGASSYNEQFF TGCGCCAGCAGACCACAGGGGGCAAGCTCCTACAATGAGCAGTTCTTC
. TRBJ1-5 TRBV30 few CAWSVEQGNQPQHF TGTGCCTGGAGTGTTGAACAGGGCAATCAGCCCCAGCATTTT
TRBD2 TRBJ2-7 TRBV3-1 . CASSQDWEGTYF TGTGCCAGCAGCCAAGATTGGGAGGGAACCTACTTC
. TRBJ2-3 TRBV28 few CASSLRTSKYF TGTGCCAGCAGTTTAAGGACATCTAAATATTTT
TRBD1 TRBJ2-3 TRBV29-1 few CSVEGTVGYSTDTQYF TGCAGCGTTGAGGGGACAGTAGGTTATAGCACAGATACGCAGTATTTT
TRBD1 TRBJ2-5 TRBV7-2 many CASSYQQGRETQYF TGTGCCAGCAGCTACCAACAGGGGAGAGAGACCCAGTACTTC
. TRBJ2-2 TRBV10-1 . CASSEGLRDGELFF TGCGCCAGCAGTGAGGGGTTGCGGGACGGGGAGCTGTTTTTT
. TRBJ1-5 TRBV18 many CASSSETVPVQHF TGTGCCAGCTCGTCAGAAACAGTCCCGGTCCAGCATTTT
. TRBJ1-4 TRBV7-9 many CASSLEQGTGKLFF TGTGCCAGCAGCTTGGAGCAGGGTACTGGAAAACTGTTTTTT
. TRBJ2-7 TRBV28 many CASTTTSGRGNYEQYF TGTGCCAGCACCACCACCAGCGGAAGGGGGAACTACGAGCAGTACTTC
. TRBJ1-4 TRBV30 . CAWSKRGGEKLFF TGTGCCTGGAGTAAGCGAGGGGGTGAAAAACTGTTTTTT
. TRBJ1-1 TRBV29-1 few CSVEQGNTEAFF TGCAGCGTTGAACAGGGTAACACTGAAGCTTTCTTT
. TRBJ1-6 TRBV20-1 few CSARRRPLHF TGCAGTGCTAGACGAAGACCCCTCCACTTT
TRBD2 TRBJ2-7 TRBV12-5 few CASGLVGGRRAREQYF TGTGCTAGTGGTTTGGTTGGCGGGAGGCGGGCTAGGGAGCAGTACTTC
. TRBJ2-7 TRBV4-1 . CASSQVGVVYEQYF TGCGCCAGCAGCCAAGTGGGGGTAGTCTACGAGCAGTACTTC
. TRBJ1-1 TRBV2 many CASRTGPTEAFF TGTGCCAGCAGGACGGGACCCACTGAAGCTTTCTTT
. TRBJ2-3 TRBV19 . CASSFLKSSTDTQYF TGTGCCAGTAGTTTTCTGAAGTCTAGCACAGATACGCAGTATTTT
TRBD2 TRBJ2-3 TRBV5-8 . CASRPAGSGEDTQYF TGTGCCAGCAGACCAGCGGGGTCTGGGGAAGATACGCAGTATTTT
TRBD1 TRBJ1-6 TRBV30 . CAWRSGTGNSPLHF TGTGCCTGGAGGTCCGGGACAGGGAATTCACCCCTCCACTTT
TRBD1 TRBJ1-2 TRBV11-2 many CASSSNRGPGLYGYTF TGTGCCAGCAGCTCCAACAGGGGGCCGGGCCTTTATGGCTACACCTTC
TRBD1 TRBJ1-5 TRBV20-1 many CSASPRGSNQPQHF TGCAGTGCTAGTCCCAGGGGGAGCAATCAGCCCCAGCATTTT
TRBD2 TRBJ2-5 TRBV6-1 many CASSGRAGGMRETQYF TGTGCCAGCAGTGGGCGAGCGGGAGGTATGCGTGAGACCCAGTACTTC
TRBD2 TRBJ2-7 TRBV4-2 . CASRPGLARGSYEQYF TGTGCCAGCAGACCCGGACTAGCTCGCGGCTCCTACGAGCAGTACTTC
. TRBJ1-4 TRBV20-1 many CSARAGLWDEKLFF TGCAGTGCTAGGGCGGGACTGTGGGATGAAAAACTGTTTTTT
. TRBJ1-1 TRBV28 . CASSPQGRKNTEAFF TGTGCCAGCAGTCCCCAGGGGCGAAAGAACACTGAAGCTTTCTTT
. TRBJ1-1 TRBV11-3 many CASSLDRQKAFF TGTGCCAGCAGCTTAGATCGGCAAAAAGCTTTCTTT
. TRBJ2-3 TRBV19 . CASSLLVLAQGGDTQYF TGTGCCAGTAGCCTGTTGGTATTAGCTCAAGGGGGAGATACGCAGTATTTT
TRBD1 TRBJ1-2 TRBV7-2 few CASRPTGGSGYTF TGTGCCAGCAGACCCACAGGGGGCAGTGGCTACACCTTC
TRBD2 TRBJ2-4 TRBV7-9 many CATERGTGNIQYF TGTGCCACCGAGCGGGGCACGGGAAACATTCAGTACTTC
TRBD2 TRBJ2-5 TRBV6-1 few CATNFGLAGARETQYF TGTGCCACAAACTTTGGACTAGCGGGAGCCAGGGAGACCCAGTACTTC
. TRBJ1-1 TRBV2 few CASQKDNFEAFF TGTGCCAGCCAGAAGGACAATTTTGAAGCTTTCTTT
TRBD1 TRBJ1-1 TRBV2 many CASNRGLRKTEAFF TGTGCCAGCAACAGGGGATTAAGGAAGACTGAAGCTTTCTTT
. TRBJ1-5 TRBV18 . CASSPQTGLENQPQHF TGTGCCAGCTCACCACAAACAGGGCTGGAGAATCAGCCCCAGCATTTT
TRBD1 TRBJ1-2 TRBV14 . CASSPYDRVTTHGYTF TGTGCCAGCAGCCCTTACGACAGGGTCACGACGCATGGCTACACCTTC
. TRBJ2-1 TRBV18 many CASSPDRLPYNEQFF TGTGCCAGCTCACCCGACAGGCTACCCTACAATGAGCAGTTCTTC
. TRBJ2-7 TRBV18 . CASSPRGRGSSYEQYF TGTGCCAGCTCACCACGGGGGCGTGGGAGCTCCTACGAGCAGTACTTC
TRBD1 TRBJ2-7 TRBV7-9 few CASSPPGQHHEQYF TGTGCCAGCAGCCCCCCGGGACAGCATCACGAGCAGTACTTC
. TRBJ1-2 TRBV28 . CASRDTGSGGGYGYTF TGTGCCAGCAGAGACACTGGATCGGGGGGGGGCTATGGCTACACCTTC
TRBD2 TRBJ2-3 TRBV27 . CASSDGTSGGTDTQYF TGTGCCAGCAGTGATGGGACTAGCGGAGGTACAGATACGCAGTATTTT
TRBD1 TRBJ2-2 TRBV30 . CAWSDGQGGNTGELFF TGTGCCTGGAGTGATGGACAGGGGGGGAACACCGGGGAGCTGTTTTTT